Listed below are T cell receptor beta chains from one sample, sequenced in a study of STAT5B mutations in CD4+ large granular lymphocyte leukemia. Profiled with immunoSEQ multiplex PCR; TCRdb holds only in-frame clones, not every one. Of about 40,000 clones in the sample, about 88% were seen once. Source material: CD4+ T cells from blood buffy coats. These receptors were taken from a human donor in good health. Each CDR3 is given with its conserved first and last residue. The D gene is left open where the match is weak. Clone sizes are given selectively: once, few, many, or a class where the clone is expanded.

V gene,J gene,clone size,D gene,CDR3 DNA,CDR3 protein
TRBV5-6,TRBJ1-2,few,.,TGTGCCAGCAGCTTGGCCGGACAGCCCTATGGCTACACCTTC,CASSLAGQPYGYTF
TRBV5-1,TRBJ2-5,.,TRBD2,TGCGCCAGCAGCCCGGGGGGACTAGCGGGTGAAGAGACCCAGTACTTC,CASSPGGLAGEETQYF
TRBV5-6,TRBJ1-1,.,TRBD1,TGTGCCAGCAGCTTGCAGGACAGGGCGAACACTGAAGCTTTCTTT,CASSLQDRANTEAFF
TRBV5-1,TRBJ2-7,.,.,TGCGCCAGCAGCCTCGACAACTACGAGCAGTACTTC,CASSLDNYEQYF
TRBV7-8,TRBJ1-2,few,TRBD1,TGTGCCAGCAGCCTCTCCGGGGACAGCCATGGCTACACCTTC,CASSLSGDSHGYTF
TRBV19,TRBJ1-5,.,.,TGTGCCAGTAGTATAGACCTCCTCGGACGGTTTGAGCATCAGCCCCAGCATTTT,CASSIDLLGRFEHQPQHF
TRBV6-6,TRBJ2-1,.,.,TGTGCCAGCAGTGACGGACTAGAGCAGTTCTTC,CASSDGLEQFF
TRBV5-4,TRBJ2-7,few,TRBD1,TGTGCCAGCAGCCCAGACAGGGGTCGCTACGAGCAGTACTTC,CASSPDRGRYEQYF
TRBV30,TRBJ2-7,.,.,TGTGCCTGGAGTGTATCCTCCTACGAGCAGTACTTC,CAWSVSSYEQYF
TRBV5-4,TRBJ2-2,few,TRBD1,TGTGCCAGCAGCCACGGGACAGAGAACACCGGGGAGCTGTTTTTT,CASSHGTENTGELFF
TRBV7-2,TRBJ1-3,.,.,TGTGCCAGCAGCCGGATACGGGAGGCTGGAAACACCATATATTTT,CASSRIREAGNTIYF